The 19 T cell receptor beta chains below all came from one sample that was sequenced in a study of CD8 T cells in Susac syndrome. Random hexamers were used to reverse transcribe the RNA input (0.5 to 1 ug). Via MiXCR, TCRdb re-called the immunoSEQ multiplex PCR reads, giving one row per CDR3 protein. The table shows around 270,000 distinct CDR3 sequences, with 65% to 90% occurring only once. The sample taken for sequencing was CD8+ T cells from PBMCs. The source is a human donor with multiple sclerosis.

The J gene is TRBJ2-7, the V gene TRBV5-4; a possible D gene is TRBD1 (6 bases). In germline, CDR1 is SGHNT, CDR2 YYREEE (reference sequence). The CDR3 spans 14 residues. The germline V and J ends were trimmed by 0 bases and 3 bases, with 10 bases remaining between them. The CDR3: CASSLGDTNYEQYF. The CDR3, as DNA: TGTGCCAGCAGCTTGGGGGACACCAACTACGAGCAGTACTTC.

This chain joins TRBV7-8 and TRBJ2-2; D gene uncertain. CDR1 and CDR2 (germline): SGHVS, FQNEAQ. The ends were cut back, 2 bases at V and 6 bases at J, with 13 bases in the middle. The CDR3 is made up of 15 amino acids. The CDR3: CASSLPLWNPGELFF. In DNA form, the CDR3 reads TGTGCCAGCAGCTTACCCCTTTGGAATCCCGGGGAGCTGTTTTTT.

This clonotype occurred a few times. This chain links TRBV4-3 with TRBJ2-1, with TRBD1 matching over 8 bases. CDR3 length equals 14 residues. Germline assignment: CDR1 LGHNA and CDR2 YSLEER. The trim removed 4 bases at V and 1 base at J, leaving 0 bases unmatched. Written as DNA, the CDR3 is TGCGCCAGCAGCCGGACAGGGTCCTACAATGAGCAGTTCTTC. This sequence encodes CASSRTGSYNEQFF.

The chain links TRBV27 to TRBJ1-5; D is uncertain. The germline gives CDR1 MNHEY, CDR2 SMNVEV (reference sequence). The CDR3 is 15 residues long. The germline V and J ends were trimmed by 7 bases and 4 bases, with 17 bases remaining between them. The CDR3 DNA reads TGTGCCAGCATCCCGCGAGACCTACCAAATCAGCCCCAGCATTTT. Translated: CASIPRDLPNQPQHF.

CDR3 in amino acids: CSAERATSDLSYEQYF. CDR3 in DNA: TGCAGTGCTGAACGCGCCACTAGCGATCTCTCCTACGAGCAGTACTTC. V is TRBV20-1 and J is TRBJ2-7, with 7 bases aligning to TRBD2. This CDR3 comprises 16 residues. Germline V gives CDR1 DFQATT, CDR2 SNEGSKA (reference sequence). V was clipped by 5 bases and J by 0 bases; unmatched bases: 13.

V usage is TRBV6-2 or TRBV6-3 and J usage is TRBJ1-4; 12 positions agree with TRBD1. The CDR3 loop spans 17 amino acids. Germline V gives CDR1 MNHEY, CDR2 SVGEGT. Trimming at V came to 0 bases and at J to 6 bases, leaving 5 bases not matched to a gene. The CDR3 DNA reads as TGTGCCAGCAGTTACTCACCCGGGACAGGGGGCCATGAAAAACTGTTTTTT. As protein: CASSYSPGTGGHEKLFF.

V and J are TRBV9 and TRBJ1-1, with TRBD1 as a possible D gene (5 bases). This CDR3 region has 15 residues. Trimming removed 3 bases from V and 4 bases from J, with 16 bases in between. Germline lookup yields CDR1 SGDLS and CDR2 YYNGEE. The CDR3 region is CASSGGGEVVTEAFF. CDR3 bases: TGTGCCAGCAGCGGGGGAGGGGAGGTAGTCACTGAAGCTTTCTTT.

J is TRBJ1-4 and V is TRBV5-8, with 10 bases fitting TRBD1. Germline CDR1 SGHTS, CDR2 YDEGEE. The V gene end was trimmed by 3 bases and the J gene end by 7 bases; junction bases not matched to a gene: 6. The length of the CDR3 is 15 residues. The CDR3 coding sequence is TGTGCCAGCAGCTACGGGACAGGGGCGAGTGAAAAACTGTTTTTT. It translates to CASSYGTGASEKLFF.

The chain joins TRBV21-1 to TRBJ1-1; TRBD1, the D gene given by the table, was not confirmed from the DNA. TRBV21-1 is tagged as a pseudogene. The CDR3 loop spans 18 amino acids. CDR3: CASSKVSARGAGNTEAFF. The CDR3 region has the DNA TGTGCCAGCAGCAAAGTTTCGGCGAGGGGCGCTGGGAACACTGAAGCTTTCTTT.

This clonotype was recorded only once. The V and J genes are TRBV28 and TRBJ1-3; D gene unclear. Germline V gives CDR1 MDHEN, CDR2 SYDVKM. The CDR3 is made up of 14 amino acids. V was clipped by 3 bases and J by 0 bases, with 6 bases between them. CDR3: CASSFVSSGNTIYF. DNA for the CDR3: TGTGCCAGCAGTTTTGTTAGCTCTGGAAACACCATATATTTT. Together with reference TRBV28 and TRBJ1-3, the CDR3 gives the full variable domain: DVKVTQSSRYLVKRTGEKVFLECVQDMDHENMFWYRQDPGLGLRLIYFSYDVKMKEKGDIPEGYSVSREKKERFSLILESASTNQTSMYLCASSFVSSGNTIYFGEGSWLTVV.

The V call is TRBV10-2, the J call TRBJ2-3; D ambiguous. The CDR3 loop spans 13 amino acids. Trimming left V 4 bases short and J 2 bases short, with 7 bases between. Germline CDR1 and CDR2: WSHSY and SAAADI. CDR3 region: CASSVANTDTQYF. The DNA of the CDR3 is TGCGCCAGCAGTGTGGCTAACACAGATACGCAGTATTTT.

This clonotype was counted once. V and J are TRBV7-9 and TRBJ2-7; the match to TRBD1 covers 9 bases. Losses at the gene ends were 8 bases for V and 2 bases for J; bases not matched to a gene: 10. Germline values: CDR1 SEHNR, CDR2 FQNEAQ (reference sequence). This CDR3 is 15 amino acids long. The DNA for the CDR3 is TGTGCCAGCGGCGGACAGGGGAGAACAACCTACGAGCAGTACTTC. Translating it yields CASGGQGRTTYEQYF.

This clonotype was observed a single time. This chain connects TRBV28 to TRBJ2-7; 9 bases line up with TRBD2. J lost 0 bases, V lost 6 bases, and 6 bases had no gene match. The CDR3 is made up of 15 amino acids. The germline gives CDR1 MDHEN, CDR2 SYDVKM. The CDR3 is CASSATSGFSYEQYF. The CDR3 coding sequence is TGTGCCAGCAGCGCCACTAGCGGGTTCTCCTACGAGCAGTACTTC.

This sequence joins TRBV7-6 and TRBJ1-1; possible D gene TRBD1, 6 bases. CDR1 and CDR2 from the germline V gene are SGHVS and FNYEAQ. The CDR3 is 18 amino acids. The V and J ends lost 1 base and 4 bases respectively, with 22 bases between them. CDR3 sequence reads: CASSLEGYGGSRTTEAFF. The CDR3 bases are TGTGCCAGCAGCTTAGAGGGATACGGGGGCAGTCGGACCACTGAAGCTTTCTTT.

The rearrangement joins TRBV16 to TRBJ2-7, with D unclear. The CDR3 runs to 15 residues. CDR1 and CDR2 (germline): KGHSY, FQNENV. The V end lost 2 bases, the J end lost 3 bases, and 14 bases lay between the germline ends. In nucleotides, the CDR3 is TGTGCCAGCAGCCAAAGGGCGCTAGGTGGCTACGAGCAGTACTTC. This codes for CASSQRALGGYEQYF.

This clonotype was seen just once. The rearrangement links TRBV7-9 to TRBJ1-5; D uncertain. The CDR3 is 14 residues long. The germline V gene encodes CDR1 SEHNR and CDR2 FQNEAQ (reference sequence). V was clipped by 5 bases and J by 5 bases, with 13 bases between them. CDR3 DNA sequence: TGTGCCAGCAGCCCAGGACGGCAAGATCAGCCCCAGCATTTT. Encoded protein: CASSPGRQDQPQHF. The variable domain in full, with the rest retrieved from reference TRBV7-9 and TRBJ1-5, is DTGVSQNPRHKITKRGQNVTFRCDPISEHNRLYWYRQTLGQGPEFLTYFQNEAQLEKSRLLSDRFSAERPKGSFSTLEIQRTEQGDSAMYLCASSPGRQDQPQHFGDGTRLSIL.

This clonotype was observed a single time. This chain uses TRBV27 with TRBJ2-2; D may be TRBD2 (6 bases). Germline V gene lookup returns CDR1 MNHEY and CDR2 SMNVEV (reference sequence). CDR3 length: 14 residues. V lost 4 bases to trimming and J lost 6 bases, with 12 bases between them. CDR3 protein: CASSSTTSPGELFF. The CDR3 coding sequence is TGTGCCAGCAGTTCCACAACTAGCCCCGGGGAGCTGTTTTTT.

This clonotype was seen a single time. V is TRBV5-4 and J is TRBJ2-1; 10 bases are a match to TRBD2. CDR1 and CDR2 from the germline V gene are SGHNT and YYREEE (reference sequence). Germline trimming cut 4 bases from V and 5 bases from J; bases unmatched to any gene: 9. The CDR3 consists of 16 residues. CDR3 DNA: TGTGCCAGCAGCGCGCTGCTAGCGGGAGTCCACAATGAGCAGTTCTTC. It translates to CASSALLAGVHNEQFF.

The chain couples TRBV28 to TRBJ1-1; D ambiguous. CDR3 size: 13 residues. Germline V CDR1 and CDR2: MDHEN, SYDVKM. V lost 4 bases and J 10 bases, leaving 16 bases between the germline ends. CDR3 in DNA: TGTGCCAGCAGTTCGCAATACTTTTCCCGAGCTTTCTTT. Translating it yields CASSSQYFSRAFF.